This T cell receptor beta chain was documented in a study of blood T cell repertoires in COVID-19. About the study: PBMCs, B-cell-depleted T cells, or T cells provided the cDNA or gDNA that made up the material.

The authors' processing: Reference gene primer amplification yielded estimated nucleated cell counts. Method: immunoSEQ multiplex PCR; TCRdb's copy keeps in-frame clones and lacks some. V and J calls and clone size are copied from that table; D and trimming were computed from the DNA. The data hold 180,000 or so clones, with around 82% observed a single time. Per germline, CDR1 SGHNT and CDR2 YENEEA. Trimming left V 1 base short and J 1 base short, with 6 bases between. CDR3 size: 14 residues. The sequence came from a woman older than 75 with acute or convalescent COVID-19. The specimen sequenced was peripheral blood. The chain combines TRBV11-3 with TRBJ2-3, with D possibly being TRBD2 (6 bases). CDR3 DNA: TGTGCCAGCAGCTTAGGCGGGGGCACAGATACGCAGTATTTT. The encoded protein is CASSLGGGTDTQYF.